The 20 T cell receptor beta chains below come from one sample, sequenced in a study of T cell repertoires in cytomegalovirus infection. One entry per CDR3 protein results from TCRdb running MiXCR on the reads. The sample lists 230,000 or so distinct CDR3 sequences, more than 15% occurring once. Sequencing was done on a sample of CD8+ T cells from PBMCs. The receptors originated from a human donor in good health (CMV status not recorded). Some clones in this sample may be carry-over from other donors' samples.

The genes are TRBV6-1 and TRBJ2-1, with 10 bases aligning to TRBD1. Germline CDR1 MNHNS, CDR2 SASEGT. There are 20 residues in the CDR3. The V segment lost 6 bases and the J segment 5 bases; nucleotides outside the gene matches: 22. As DNA, the CDR3 is TGTGCCAGCAGCTCGGTATGGGGACAGGGGTCAACTCTCCTCAACAATGAGCAGTTCTTC. It encodes CASSSVWGQGSTLLNNEQFF.

This clonotype has at least ten counts. The chain uses TRBV6-2 or TRBV6-3 and TRBJ2-5; TRBD2 matches at 14 bases. Losses at the gene ends were 6 bases for V and 5 bases for J; bases not matched to a gene: 8. CDR3 length: 16 amino acids. The germline V gene encodes CDR1 MNHEY and CDR2 SVGEGT. The CDR3 loop is CASSPGTSGGSETQYF. The CDR3 DNA reads as TGTGCCAGCAGCCCCGGGACTAGCGGGGGTAGTGAGACCCAGTACTTC.

As for this clonotype: A single base separates this from a much larger clone, so it may be a read error. The CDR3 bases are TGCAGCGTTGAAGGTGGTAGTAGCGGGGGGTACCAAGAGACCCAGCACTTC. It codes for CSVEGGSSGGYQETQHF. J is TRBJ2-5 and V is TRBV29-1; 10 bases agree with TRBD2. The CDR3 spans 17 residues. CDR1 and CDR2 from the germline V gene are SQVTM and ANQGSEA.

This clonotype was seen repeatedly, ten times or more. This rearrangement joins TRBV28 to TRBJ1-5; a weak D match, TRBD1 (5 bases). Per the germline V gene, CDR1 is MDHEN and CDR2 is SYDVKM. The CDR3 totals 15 residues. The ends were cut back, 6 bases at V and 10 bases at J, with 22 bases in the middle. The CDR3 here is CASRWGGRASEPQHF. CDR3 bases: TGTGCCAGCAGGTGGGGGGGTCGGGCCTCGGAACCCCAGCATTTT.

This clonotype occurred a few times. The chain combines TRBV28 with TRBJ1-5, with D unclear. The CDR3 length is 13 residues. Germline V CDR1 and CDR2: MDHEN, SYDVKM. V dropped 6 bases and J dropped 6 bases, with 12 bases sitting between them. DNA of the CDR3: TGTGCCAGCAGCAATCTGGAGAGTCAGCCCCAGCATTTT. This translates into CASSNLESQPQHF.

This chain joins TRBV7-8 and TRBJ2-5; 9 positions match TRBD2. The CDR3 consists of 16 residues. CDR1 and CDR2 from the germline V gene are SGHVS and FQNEAQ. Losses at the gene ends were 2 bases for V and 4 bases for J; bases not matched to a gene: 8. The CDR3 region has the DNA TGTGCCAGCAGCTTATATGGCGGGGGGGCGCGAGAGACCCAGTACTTC. It is translated as CASSLYGGGARETQYF.

In its sample, this clonotype was seen many times. The rearrangement links TRBV6-6 to TRBJ1-5, with 7 bases that match TRBD1. V trimming: 5 bases; J trimming: 0 bases; junction bases outside the gene matches: 7. This CDR3 contains 16 residues. The germline V gene encodes CDR1 MNHNY and CDR2 SVGAGI (reference sequence). CDR3 in DNA: TGTGCCAGCAGTCCACGGACAGGTTATAGCAATCAGCCCCAGCATTTT. Its protein product is CASSPRTGYSNQPQHF.

This clonotype has more than one count but fewer than ten. This chain uses TRBV6-2 or TRBV6-3 with TRBJ2-6; D is undetermined. The CDR3 covers 13 residues. Germline V gene lookup returns CDR1 MNHEY and CDR2 SVGEGT. Trimming cost V 3 bases and J 3 bases, with 3 bases left between them. The CDR3: CASSYVGANVLTF. The CDR3 region has the DNA TGTGCCAGCAGTTATGTTGGGGCCAACGTCCTGACTTTC.

This clonotype was counted at least ten times. The chain has TRBV7-6 and TRBJ1-1; no clear D gene. Trimming cost V 5 bases and J 5 bases, with 12 bases left between them. CDR3 length: 13 amino acids. CDR1 and CDR2 (germline): SGHVS, FNYEAQ. The CDR3 DNA sequence: TGTGCCAGCAGCCCCCCTGGAGGGACTGAAGCTTTCTTT. Protein: CASSPPGGTEAFF.

This clonotype was detected a few times. The genes are TRBV12-3 or TRBV12-4 and TRBJ1-1; D is uncertain. Trimming pared 7 bases from V and 2 bases from J, leaving 14 bases between. This CDR3 has 14 residues. CDR3 region: CASTPPDRNTEAFF. The CDR3 DNA reads TGTGCCAGCACCCCTCCCGACCGAAACACTGAAGCTTTCTTT.

This clonotype was found a few times. V and J are TRBV29-1 and TRBJ2-1, with 15 bases fitting TRBD2. V dropped 6 bases and J dropped 0; count of bases not matched to a gene: 9. Germline-derived CDR1 and CDR2 are SQVTM and ANQGSEA. The CDR3 runs to 18 residues. The chain's CDR3 is CSVEGLAGGRSSYNEQFF. For the CDR3, the DNA is TGCAGCGTCGAGGGACTAGCGGGGGGTCGTAGCTCCTACAATGAGCAGTTCTTC.

This clonotype has a count of ten or more. This chain connects TRBV6-2 or TRBV6-3 to TRBJ2-7; 7 bases line up with TRBD1. The trim removed 2 bases at V and 7 bases at J, leaving 11 bases unmatched. This CDR3 comprises 15 residues. Germline CDR1 MNHEY, CDR2 SVGEGT. This CDR3 reads CASSYDQRQGREQYF. The CDR3 nucleotides are TGTGCCAGCAGTTACGACCAACGACAGGGCAGGGAGCAGTACTTC.

This clonotype has at least ten counts. The rearrangement links TRBV7-9 to TRBJ2-7; 7 bases are a match to TRBD1. The CDR3 runs 13 residues. The trim removed 3 bases at V and 3 bases at J, leaving 2 bases unmatched. CDR1 SEHNR and CDR2 FQNEAQ come from the germline V gene (reference sequence). The CDR3 coding sequence is TGTGCCAGCAGCTTCCGGGACAGCTACGAGCAGTACTTC. This translates into CASSFRDSYEQYF. The variable domain in full, with the rest retrieved from reference TRBV7-9 and TRBJ2-7, is DTGVSQNPRHKITKRGQNVTFRCDPISEHNRLYWYRQTLGQGPEFLTYFQNEAQLEKSRLLSDRFSAERPKGSFSTLEIQRTEQGDSAMYLCASSFRDSYEQYFGPGTRLTVT.

Notes on this clonotype: Since a much larger clone is just one base distant, this may be a read error. The gene calls are TRBV12-3 or TRBV12-4 and TRBJ1-3; tentative D call: TRBD1 (5 bases). This CDR3 has 16 amino acids. V was cut by 5 bases and J by 2 bases, with 16 bases left in between. The CDR3 region has the DNA TGTGCCAGCAGTCCTACCAGGACACGACCTGGAAACACCATATATTTT. Its translation is CASSPTRTRPGNTIYF.

The V gene is TRBV12-3 or TRBV12-4, the J gene TRBJ1-1; the match to TRBD1 covers 11 bases. With 6 bases clipped from V and 4 bases from J, the junction kept 7 bases outside the gene matches. This CDR3 contains 15 residues. CDR3 sequence (DNA): TGTGCCAGCAGCCCAGGGGACAGGGGGGGCACTGAAGCTTTCTTT. Its translation is CASSPGDRGGTEAFF.

This clonotype was seen repeatedly, ten times or more. The gene calls are TRBV7-8 and TRBJ2-7; 9 bases are a match to TRBD1. This CDR3 is 17 amino acids long. V shed 5 bases, J shed 0 bases, and the junction held 11 bases outside the gene matches. CDR1 is SGHVS, CDR2 FQNEAQ, per germline. The CDR3 reads CASSQGVGTGSSYEQYF. CDR3 nucleotides: TGTGCCAGCAGCCAAGGGGTGGGGACAGGGAGCTCCTACGAGCAGTACTTC. The whole variable domain, remainder taken from reference TRBV7-8 and TRBJ2-7, is GAGVSQSPRYKVAKRGQDVALRCDPISGHVSLFWYQQALGQGPEFLTYFQNEAQLDKSGLPSDRFFAERPEGSVSTLKIQRTQQEDSAVYLCASSQGVGTGSSYEQYFGPGTRLTVT.

There are many counts of this clonotype. The rearrangement uses TRBV7-9 and TRBJ2-5; tentatively, D is TRBD1 (5 bases). This CDR3 contains 15 residues. With 3 bases removed from V and 5 bases from J, the gap between germline ends came to 16 bases. CDR1 is SEHNR and CDR2 is FQNEAQ in the germline V gene (reference sequence). CDR3 residues: CASSLFLRGRETQYF. CDR3 DNA: TGTGCCAGCAGCTTGTTCCTAAGGGGTCGGGAGACCCAGTACTTC.

This clonotype was observed at least ten times. The gene calls are TRBV7-8 and TRBJ1-2; D is uncertain. The CDR3 sequence is 12 residues long. V was clipped by 8 bases and J by 4 bases, with 11 bases between them. Germline V gene lookup returns CDR1 SGHVS and CDR2 FQNEAQ. The CDR3 is CASGEGGYGYTF. CDR3 bases: TGTGCCAGCGGGGAGGGAGGCTATGGCTACACCTTC.

The chain employs TRBV11-2 and TRBJ2-1, with 12 bases aligning to TRBD2. The trim removed 5 bases at V and 3 bases at J, leaving 5 bases unmatched. The length of the CDR3 is 16 residues. Germline V gene sequence: CDR1 SGHAT, CDR2 FQNNGV. The CDR3 reads CASSQRLAGDYNEQFF. The DNA of the CDR3 is TGTGCCAGCAGCCAACGACTAGCGGGGGACTACAATGAGCAGTTCTTC.

The J gene is TRBJ2-1, the V gene TRBV5-1, with TRBD2 matching 13 bases. The germline CDR1 and CDR2 sequences are SGHRS and YFSETQ. The ends lost 4 bases at V and 8 bases at J; junction bases unmatched: 15. The CDR3 covers 18 residues. CDR3 sequence: CASSTRLAGGLGDHEQFF. CDR3 nucleotides: TGCGCCAGCAGCACCCGACTAGCGGGGGGCTTGGGGGACCATGAGCAGTTCTTC. The full variable domain, with the rest looked up from reference TRBV5-1 and TRBJ2-1, is KAGVTQTPRYLIKTRGQQVTLSCSPISGHRSVSWYQQTPGQGLQFLFEYFSETQRNKGNFPGRFSGRQFSNSRSEMNVSTLELGDSALYLCASSTRLAGGLGDHEQFFGPGTRLTVL.